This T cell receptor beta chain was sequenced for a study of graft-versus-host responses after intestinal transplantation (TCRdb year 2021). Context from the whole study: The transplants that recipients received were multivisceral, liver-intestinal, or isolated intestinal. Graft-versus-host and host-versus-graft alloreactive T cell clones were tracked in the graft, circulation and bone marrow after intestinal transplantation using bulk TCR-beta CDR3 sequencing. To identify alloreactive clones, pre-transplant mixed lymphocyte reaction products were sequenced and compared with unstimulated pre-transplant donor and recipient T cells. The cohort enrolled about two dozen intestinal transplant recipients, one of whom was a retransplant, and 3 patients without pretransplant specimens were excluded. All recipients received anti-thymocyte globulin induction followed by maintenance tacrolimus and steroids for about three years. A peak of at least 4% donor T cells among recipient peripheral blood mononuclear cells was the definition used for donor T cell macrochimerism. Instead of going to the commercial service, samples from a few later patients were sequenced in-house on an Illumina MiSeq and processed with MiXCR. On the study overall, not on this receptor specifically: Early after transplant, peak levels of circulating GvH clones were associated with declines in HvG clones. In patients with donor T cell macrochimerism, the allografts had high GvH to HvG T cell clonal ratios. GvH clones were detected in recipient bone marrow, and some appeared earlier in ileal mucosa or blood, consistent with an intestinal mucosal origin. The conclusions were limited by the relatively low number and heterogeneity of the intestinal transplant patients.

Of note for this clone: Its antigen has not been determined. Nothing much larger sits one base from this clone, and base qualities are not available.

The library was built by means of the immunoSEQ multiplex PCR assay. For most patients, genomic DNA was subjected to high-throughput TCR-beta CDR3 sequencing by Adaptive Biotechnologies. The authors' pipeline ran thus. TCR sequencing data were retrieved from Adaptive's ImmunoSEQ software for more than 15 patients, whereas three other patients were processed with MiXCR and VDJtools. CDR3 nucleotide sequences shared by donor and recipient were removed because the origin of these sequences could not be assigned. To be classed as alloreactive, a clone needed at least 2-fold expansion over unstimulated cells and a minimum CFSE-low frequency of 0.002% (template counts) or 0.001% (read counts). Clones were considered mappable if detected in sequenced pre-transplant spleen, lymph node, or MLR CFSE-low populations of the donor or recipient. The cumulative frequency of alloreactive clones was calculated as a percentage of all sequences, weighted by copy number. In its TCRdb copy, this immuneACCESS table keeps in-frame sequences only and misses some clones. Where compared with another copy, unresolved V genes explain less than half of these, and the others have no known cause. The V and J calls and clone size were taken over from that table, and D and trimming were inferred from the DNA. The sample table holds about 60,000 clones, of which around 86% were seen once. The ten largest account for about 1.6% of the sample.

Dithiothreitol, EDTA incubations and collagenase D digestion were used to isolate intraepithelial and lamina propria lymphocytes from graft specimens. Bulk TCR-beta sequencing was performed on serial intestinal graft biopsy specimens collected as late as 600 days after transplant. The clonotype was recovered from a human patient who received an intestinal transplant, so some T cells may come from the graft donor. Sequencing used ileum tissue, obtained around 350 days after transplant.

This receptor carries the CDR3 CASSGQGMSGETQYF. The nucleotide sequence reads TGCGCCAGCAGTGGACAGGGCATGTCCGGGGAGACCCAGTACTTC. This chain is built from TRBV5-1 and TRBJ2-5; 8 nucleotides in the junction match TRBD1. CDR1 SGHRS and CDR2 YFSETQ are derived from the germline V gene. V trim: 5 bases; J trim: 5 bases; unmatched bases: 11. Inclusive of the bounding cysteine and phenylalanine, the CDR3 is 15 residues long. Just CDR3 DNA is preserved here, 45 bases in frame from base 1.